The T cell receptor beta chain under discussion was sequenced for a study of blood T cell repertoires in COVID-19. Study details: Acute-phase and convalescent COVID-19 samples originated in the United States, Italy and Spain. T cells, B-cell-depleted T cells, or PBMCs supplied cDNA or gDNA.

The ends lost 4 bases at V and 4 bases at J; junction bases unmatched: 11. Looked up from germline, CDR1 is SGHDN and CDR2 is FVKESK. CDR3 length equals 16 residues. Sequencing was performed with immunoSEQ multiplex PCR; in TCRdb, only in-frame clones are kept and a portion is missing. The sample shows 60,000 to 80,000 clones, 80% of them seen only once. The sequencing sample was made of peripheral blood. The TCR sequence derives from a man in his fifties with COVID-19, enrolled during active disease. V gene TRBV14 combines with J gene TRBJ2-7; 9 nucleotides agree with TRBD1. CDR3 bases: TGTGCCAGCAGCCCATCAGGGGGACAGGGCCTTTACGAGCAGTACTTC. It specifies CASSPSGGQGLYEQYF.